Shown below are 2 T cell receptor beta chains from a single sample sequenced in a study of cytomegalovirus exposure and HLA in healthy donors. Both 60 Vbeta primers and 13 Jbeta primers went into the PCR. TCRdb's copy holds only in-frame clones and misses some; the assay was immunoSEQ multiplex PCR. The data hold roughly 110,000 clones, with over 65% observed a single time. The sequenced sample was PBMCs. These receptors were collected from a woman between 25 and 40 years old in good health and CMV-seropositive.

This clone was found a few times. This chain connects TRBV6-5 to TRBJ2-2, with D unclear. The CDR3 contains 14 residues. The germline V gene has CDR1 MNHEY and CDR2 SVGAGI. Between the trimmed V and J ends, which lost 7 bases and 5 bases, there was a span of 14 bases. CDR3 coding DNA: TGTGCCAGCACTACTATAGCCCCGACCGGGGAGCTGTTTTTT. It specifies CASTTIAPTGELFF.

The chain joins TRBV6-5 to TRBJ2-5; D unclear. Matching the DNA end better, TRBJ2-7 makes the J call doubtful. The CDR3 length is 14 residues. Germline V gene data show CDR1 as MNHEY and CDR2 as SVGAGI. The CDR3 DNA follows: TGTGCCAGCAGTTACTCGACGGGTACCTACGAGCAGTACTTC. This translates into CASSYSTGTYEQYF.